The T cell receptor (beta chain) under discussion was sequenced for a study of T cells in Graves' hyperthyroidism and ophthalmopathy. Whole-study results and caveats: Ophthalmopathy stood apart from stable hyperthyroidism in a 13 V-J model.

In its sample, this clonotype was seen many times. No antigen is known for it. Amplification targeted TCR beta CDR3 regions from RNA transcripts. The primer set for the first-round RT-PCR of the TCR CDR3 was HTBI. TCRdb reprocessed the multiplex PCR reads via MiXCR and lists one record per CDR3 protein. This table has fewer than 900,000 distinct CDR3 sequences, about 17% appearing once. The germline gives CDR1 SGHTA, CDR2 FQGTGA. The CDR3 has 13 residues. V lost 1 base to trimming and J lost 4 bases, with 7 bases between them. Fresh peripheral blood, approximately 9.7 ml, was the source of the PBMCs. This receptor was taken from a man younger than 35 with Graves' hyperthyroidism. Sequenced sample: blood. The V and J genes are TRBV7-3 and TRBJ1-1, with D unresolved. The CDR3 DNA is TGTGCCAGCAGCTTAATGACGACCACTGAAGCTTTCTTT. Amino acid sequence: CASSLMTTTEAFF. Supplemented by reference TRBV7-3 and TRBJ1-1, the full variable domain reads GAGVSQTPSNKVTEKGKYVELRCDPISGHTALYWYRQSLGQGPEFLIYFQGTGAADDSGLPNDRFFAVRPEGSVSTLKIQRTERGDSAVYLCASSLMTTTEAFFGQGTRLTVV.